Sequencing of this TCR beta chain was carried out in a study of cytomegalovirus exposure and HLA in healthy donors. Study conclusions and caveats: Highly shared variants forming one cluster were likely a sequencing artifact. At a 0.05 false discovery rate, a later analysis found 18,000 or so TCR beta sequences to be associated with HLA alleles. The study assumed roughly uniform donor sequencing depth for presence/absence analyses. In a later analysis, TCR beta V- and J-gene trimming showed a link to a missense DCLRE1C variant.

V was shortened by 5 bases and J by 2 bases, with 16 bases between the two germline ends. Germline assignment: CDR1 MDHEN and CDR2 SYDVKM. The CDR3 loop spans 16 amino acids. The primer mix had 60 Vbeta and 13 Jbeta primers. The method was immunoSEQ multiplex PCR; TCRdb's version includes in-frame clones alone and lacks a portion of them. The sample lists more than 85,000 clones; around four fifths were seen once. On this clone: Its target is not known.

This sequence originates from a man aged 40-50 years in good health and CMV-seronegative. The rearrangement uses TRBV28 and TRBJ1-5; D not certain. Sequenced: PBMCs. The CDR3 DNA follows: TGTGCCAGCAGTCGCCTTGGGCGGGGTGGCAATCAGCCCCAGCATTTT. It is translated as CASSRLGRGGNQPQHF.